This entry lists 24 T cell receptor beta chains sequenced from one sample in a study of blood T cells in healthy people across ages. Together with a sample-barcoded 5' primer, a J-beta primer mix was included in a second PCR lasting roughly 6 to 12 cycles. TCRdb itself ran the 5' RACE reads through MiXCR, one entry per CDR3 protein. The sample lists more than 900,000 distinct CDR3 sequences, under 30% seen once, with about 0.8% in the top ten. The data also belong to a second study, concerning T cells of mothers and their children.

The sequenced sample consisted of blood. These receptor sequences come from a girl aged 2 to 9 in good health.

The rearrangement links TRBV5-6 to TRBJ2-1; 10 bases align to TRBD2. CDR1 is SGHDT and CDR2 is YYEEEE in the germline V gene. The J segment lost 9 bases and the V segment lost 2 bases, leaving 17 bases of the junction unmatched. This CDR3 region has 18 residues. CDR3 coding DNA: TGTGCCAGCAGCTTTAGTATGTCGGTCCTAGCGGGAGCGGGTGAGCAGTTCTTC. Amino acids: CASSFSMSVLAGAGEQFF.

V gene TRBV29-1 combines with J gene TRBJ2-7, with D perhaps given as TRBD1 or TRBD2 (5 bases each). This CDR3 has 12 residues. V shed 4 bases and J shed 4 bases, with 11 bases lying between them. Germline-derived CDR1 and CDR2 are SQVTM and ANQGSEA. This chain's CDR3 is CSVGQGVYEQYF. As DNA, the CDR3 is TGCAGCGTTGGTCAGGGAGTTTACGAGCAGTACTTC.

Here the CDR3 DNA reads TGCGCCAGCAGCCAGGACCCCGGGGAGCAGTTCTTC. Residues: CASSQDPGEQFF. This chain uses TRBV4-3 with TRBJ2-1; no clear D gene. CDR1 LGHNA and CDR2 YSLEER come from the germline V gene. CDR3 length: 12 residues. V lost 3 bases and J 10 bases, leaving 10 bases between the germline ends.

This clonotype has only a few counts. The gene calls are TRBV4-2 and TRBJ1-4; 7 nucleotides line up with TRBD1. CDR3 size: 15 residues. V trimming: 4 bases; J trimming: 6 bases; junction bases outside the gene matches: 8. The germline gives CDR1 LGHNA, CDR2 YNFKEQ. The CDR3 region has the DNA TGTGCCAGCAGCCTCCGGGACAGCTCCCATGAAAAACTGTTTTTT. Translating it yields CASSLRDSSHEKLFF.

The chain is built from TRBV4-3 and TRBJ2-5; D is possibly TRBD2 (6 bases). The V and J ends lost 2 bases and 1 base respectively, with 17 bases between them. The V gene's germline CDR1 is LGHNA and CDR2 YSLEER. This CDR3 region has 17 residues. The CDR3 region is CASSQHSDGGPQETQYF. CDR3 DNA: TGCGCCAGCAGCCAACATTCTGACGGGGGACCCCAAGAGACCCAGTACTTC.

The rearrangement joins TRBV12-3 or TRBV12-4 to TRBJ2-3; TRBD2 might be the D (6 bases). The CDR3 is 14 amino acids. V was trimmed by 3 bases and J by 4 bases, leaving 11 bases between them. This CDR3 is CASSFGGRADTQYF. The CDR3 DNA reads TGTGCCAGCAGTTTCGGGGGTAGAGCAGATACGCAGTATTTT.

The table lists this clonotype with a few counts. The CDR3 region is CASRSSGGNEQFF. CDR3 DNA sequence: TGTGCCAGCAGGTCTAGCGGGGGCAATGAGCAGTTCTTC. The chain uses TRBV7-2 and TRBJ2-5; 10 nucleotides line up with TRBD2. The J call is doubtful: the DNA matches TRBJ2-1 better. CDR3 size: 13 residues. Looked up from germline, CDR1 is SGHTA and CDR2 is FQGNSA.

In this sample, this clonotype turned up a few times. This rearrangement joins TRBV4-1 to TRBJ1-6; TRBD1 agrees at 8 bases. The CDR3 consists of 16 residues. V lost 3 bases to trimming and J lost 7 bases; unmatched junction nucleotides: 8. Germline CDR1 and CDR2: MGHRA and YSYEKL. The CDR3 bases are TGCGCCAGCAGCCACCTGACAGGGGTAGACAATTCACCCCTCCACTTT. Translating gives CASSHLTGVDNSPLHF.

This clonotype came up many times. The chain is built from TRBV7-3 and TRBJ2-5; D might be TRBD1 or TRBD2, each matching 5 bases. V lost 2 bases, J lost 4 bases, and 14 bases lay in between. The V gene's germline CDR1 is SGHTA and CDR2 FQGTGA. The CDR3 length is 15 residues. CDR3: CASSLGTPLPETQYF. CDR3 nucleotide sequence: TGTGCCAGCAGCTTAGGGACCCCCCTCCCAGAGACCCAGTACTTC.

J is TRBJ2-7 and V is TRBV3-1; TRBD2 agrees at 8 bases. The ends lost 3 bases at V and 2 bases at J; junction bases unmatched: 21. Per the germline V gene, CDR1 is LGHDT and CDR2 is YNNKEL (reference sequence). This CDR3 spans 20 amino acids. Here the CDR3 DNA reads TGTGCCAGCAGCCAGGGACCCTCCCTTGGAGCGGGGGCCCCTCCCTACGAGCAGTACTTC. It translates to CASSQGPSLGAGAPPYEQYF.

The gene calls are TRBV29-1 and TRBJ1-1; tentative D call: TRBD1 (6 bases). The CDR3 runs 12 residues. Germline lookup yields CDR1 SQVTM and CDR2 ANQGSEA. V lost 4 bases to trimming and J lost 5 bases, with 11 bases between them. The CDR3 region is CSVAQGRTEAFF. In DNA form, the CDR3 reads TGCAGCGTTGCACAGGGTAGGACTGAAGCTTTCTTT.

The V call is TRBV29-1, the J call TRBJ2-7, with D perhaps given as TRBD1 or TRBD2 (5 bases each). The V gene lost 1 base and the J gene lost 6 bases, with 10 bases spanning the gap. Germline V gene data show CDR1 as SQVTM and CDR2 as ANQGSEA. The CDR3 is 12 residues long. CDR3 loop: CSVEGGSGEQYF. The CDR3 bases are TGCAGCGTTGAAGGGGGGTCGGGCGAGCAGTACTTC.

This clonotype was recorded a few times. The chain links TRBV9 to TRBJ2-5; no clear D gene. The DNA end favors TRBJ2-7, so the J call may be wrong. The V gene's germline CDR1 is SGDLS and CDR2 YYNGEE. This CDR3 has 13 residues. DNA of the CDR3: TGTGCCAGCAGCCTAGGGTGGAGCGACGAGCAGTACTTC. Amino acid sequence: CASSLGWSDEQYF.

In its sample, this clonotype was seen a few times. The chain carries TRBV7-2 and TRBJ2-7; 9 nucleotides agree with TRBD1. The CDR3 consists of 16 residues. Germline V gene sequence: CDR1 SGHTA, CDR2 FQGNSA. V shed 2 bases and J 2 bases; nucleotides not matched to a gene: 7. CDR3 amino acids: CASSLSAGTGTYEQYF. In nucleotides, the CDR3 is TGTGCCAGCAGCTTATCCGCGGGGACAGGGACCTACGAGCAGTACTTC.

The chain combines TRBV29-1 with TRBJ2-5, with TRBD2 matching over 7 bases. The DNA end favors TRBJ2-1, so the J call may be wrong. Germline CDR1 and CDR2: SQVTM and ANQGSEA. The CDR3 is 12 residues long. The CDR3 DNA reads TGCAGCGCCGAACTCCGGGACTACGAGCAGTTCTTC. Translating it yields CSAELRDYEQFF.

The chain is built from TRBV24-1 and TRBJ2-2; D gene unclear. This CDR3 region has 11 residues. V was trimmed by 7 bases and J by 3 bases, leaving 2 bases between them. Germline loops: CDR1 KGHDR, CDR2 SFDVKD. CDR3 residues: CATRDTGELFF. In DNA form, the CDR3 reads TGTGCCACCAGGGACACCGGGGAGCTGTTTTTT.

This clonotype was seen a handful of times. At one end the junction does not follow the germline gene, possibly because of a read error. The CDR3 nucleotides are TGTGCCAGCAGCCGGGACTACAGTGAGCAGTTCTTC. As protein: CASSRDYSEQFF. The J gene is TRBJ2-1, the V gene TRBV3-1; 7 positions match TRBD2. CDR1 and CDR2 (germline): LGHDT, YNNKEL (reference sequence). This CDR3 is built from 12 residues.

A few counts support this clonotype. The V call is TRBV28, the J call TRBJ1-2; D is ambiguous. The CDR3 length is 13 residues. The germline CDR1 and CDR2 sequences are MDHEN and SYDVKM. V lost 2 bases to trimming and J lost 11 bases, with 15 bases between them. The CDR3: CASSLTSARTYTF. CDR3 nucleotide sequence: TGTGCCAGCAGTTTAACGAGTGCTAGGACGTACACCTTC.

The chain is built from TRBV5-6 and TRBJ2-7; D is unresolved. V was shortened by 5 bases and J by 4 bases, with 10 bases between the two germline ends. The V gene's germline CDR1 is SGHDT and CDR2 YYEEEE. The CDR3 consists of 12 residues. CDR3 in amino acids: CASSYLEYEQYF. The CDR3 DNA follows: TGTGCCAGCAGTTATCTCGAGTACGAGCAGTACTTC. Variable domain in full (rest from reference TRBV5-6 and TRBJ2-7): DAGVTQSPTHLIKTRGQQVTLRCSPKSGHDTVSWYQQALGQGPQFIFQYYEEEERQRGNFPDRFSGHQFPNYSSELNVNALLLGDSALYLCASSYLEYEQYFGPGTRLTVT.

Only a few counts were recorded for this clonotype. The rearrangement links TRBV5-1 to TRBJ2-5; D is uncertain. The J call may not be correct, given that the DNA end is closer to TRBJ2-1. CDR1 and CDR2 from the germline V gene are SGHRS and YFSETQ. This CDR3 region has 11 residues. CDR3 sequence reads: CASSSNDEQFF. The CDR3 region has the DNA TGCGCCAGCAGCTCTAATGATGAGCAGTTCTTC.

The chain recombines TRBV3-1 with TRBJ2-5, with 8 bases lining up with TRBD1. The CDR3 runs to 12 residues. Germline loops: CDR1 LGHDT, CDR2 YNNKEL (reference sequence). The V gene end was trimmed by 4 bases and the J gene end by 14 bases; junction bases not matched to a gene: 9. CDR3 sequence: CASSPSSGGDYF. CDR3 nucleotides: TGTGCCAGCAGCCCCTCTTCAGGGGGCGACTACTTC.

V gene TRBV29-1 combines with J gene TRBJ1-3; 9 bases are shared with TRBD1. This CDR3 is 13 amino acids long. V lost 5 bases, J lost 4 bases, and 3 bases stayed unmatched. The germline CDR1 and CDR2 sequences are SQVTM and ANQGSEA. The DNA for the CDR3 is TGCAGCGTTTGGACAGGGGCAGGAAACACCATATATTTT. Amino acid sequence: CSVWTGAGNTIYF. Variable domain in full (rest from reference TRBV29-1 and TRBJ1-3): SAVISQKPSRDICQRGTSLTIQCQVDSQVTMMFWYRQQPGQSLTLIATANQGSEATYESGFVIDKFPISRPNLTFSTLTVSNMSPEDSSIYLCSVWTGAGNTIYFGEGSWLTVV.

The chain links TRBV29-1 to TRBJ2-5; TRBD1 matches at 7 bases. Germline V CDR1 and CDR2: SQVTM, ANQGSEA. The length of the CDR3 is 14 residues. V lost 6 bases, J lost 5 bases, and 12 bases stayed unmatched. The CDR3 loop reads CSVADRVLPETQYF. DNA of the CDR3: TGCAGCGTCGCCGACAGGGTTTTACCGGAGACCCAGTACTTC.

This rearrangement joins TRBV3-1 to TRBJ2-5, with TRBD2 matching over 7 bases. This CDR3 region has 15 residues. Per the germline V gene, CDR1 is LGHDT and CDR2 is YNNKEL (reference sequence). Trimming cost V 0 bases and J 4 bases; bases outside gene matches: 5. CDR3 protein: CASSQDSGGRETQYF. The CDR3 DNA reads as TGTGCCAGCAGCCAAGATTCGGGGGGTAGAGAGACCCAGTACTTC.